Listed below are T cell receptor beta chains from one sample, sequenced in a study of persistence of HIV-infected CD4 T cells. Their specific antigens are unknown. Using immunoSEQ multiplex PCR, the repertoire was profiled, and TCRdb retains in-frame clones only, with some absent. The sample shows under 45,000 clones, more than 80% of them seen only once. The sample was CD4+ T cells sorted from PBMCs after roughly 18-hour stimulation, taken from a patient who received antiretroviral therapy. All receptors come from an adult man with HIV who was CMV-seropositive. Both conserved end residues are part of each CDR3. The D gene is left open where the match is weak. Only part of the rows carry a size: once, few, many, or a class if the clone is expanded.

clone size,D gene,V gene,J gene,CDR3 DNA,CDR3 protein
.,.,TRBV5-1,TRBJ1-1,TGCGCCAGCAGCTTGGGACAGGTGAACACTGAAGCTTTCTTT,CASSLGQVNTEAFF
.,TRBD1,TRBV27,TRBJ2-1,TGTGCCAGCAGTTGGGGACAGGGAATGGATGAGCAGTTCTTC,CASSWGQGMDEQFF
.,.,TRBV19,TRBJ1-5,TGTGCCAGCGTACAGGGCCCTAGCAATCAGCCCCAGCATTTT,CASVQGPSNQPQHF
.,.,TRBV7-8,TRBJ1-4,TGTGCCAGCAGCGCCAGTAGGGCTCATAATGAAAAACTGTTTTTT,CASSASRAHNEKLFF
.,.,TRBV27,TRBJ1-6,TGTGCCAGCAGACTGACGGACAGAAATTCACCCCTCCACTTT,CASRLTDRNSPLHF
.,.,TRBV28,TRBJ2-5,TGTGCCAGCAGTTTCCGGGGGCGAGAGACCCAGTACTTC,CASSFRGRETQYF
.,.,TRBV24-1,TRBJ2-1,TGTGCCACCAGTGATTCACTAGGACAGGGAGGGTTTCTGTACAATGAGCAGTTCTTC,CATSDSLGQGGFLYNEQFF
.,.,TRBV27,TRBJ2-2,TGTGCCAGCAAACTACTAACAGGGATCCCCGGGGAGCTGTTTTTT,CASKLLTGIPGELFF
medium-sized,TRBD1,TRBV10-1,TRBJ1-1,TGCGCCAGCAGCCCGGGACAGGGATTGGGTGAAGCTTTCTTT,CASSPGQGLGEAFF
.,.,TRBV21-1,TRBJ2-2,TGTGCCAGCAGCAAAGGAGGGCAGGGAACGGGCACCGGGGAGCTGTTTTTT,CASSKGGQGTGTGELFF
.,.,TRBV19,TRBJ2-1,TGTGCCAGTAGTCCCCTTTCGGCTTCTTCCTACAATGAGCAGTTCTTC,CASSPLSASSYNEQFF
.,.,TRBV28,TRBJ1-5,TGTGCCAGCAGTACTCAGGGTAGAGATCAGCCCCAGCATTTT,CASSTQGRDQPQHF
.,.,TRBV11-3,TRBJ1-1,TGTGCCAGCAGCCAGGACGTGAACACTGAAGCTTTCTTT,CASSQDVNTEAFF
.,.,TRBV6-1,TRBJ2-2,TGTGCCAGCAGTGAAGGCGCCGGGGAGCTGTTTTTT,CASSEGAGELFF
.,.,TRBV6-5,TRBJ2-7,TGTGCCAGCACCGCGAGGGAGTTTTACGAGCAGTACTTC,CASTAREFYEQYF
.,.,TRBV25-1,TRBJ1-4,TGTGCCAGCAGTGAATCTCGGGGGTTGGCTAATGAAAAACTGTTTTTT,CASSESRGLANEKLFF
.,TRBD2,TRBV28,TRBJ2-7,TGTGCCAGCAACTCTCTAGCGGGAAACTCCTACGAGCAGTACTTC,CASNSLAGNSYEQYF
.,TRBD1,TRBV3-1/TRBV3-2,TRBJ2-7,TGTGCCAGCAGCCAGGACAGGCGCTACGAGCAGTACTTC,CASSQDRRYEQYF
once,TRBD1,TRBV18,TRBJ1-4,TGTGCCAGCTCACCGCTACAGGGGTCTAATGAAAAACTGTTTTTT,CASSPLQGSNEKLFF
.,.,TRBV5-1,TRBJ1-1,TGCGCCAGCAGCTTGGATGTGGGGCCGGGTGAAGCTTTCTTT,CASSLDVGPGEAFF
.,.,TRBV10-3,TRBJ2-1,TGTGCCATCAGTGTCGGAAACGACAATGAGCAGTTCTTC,CAISVGNDNEQFF
.,TRBD2,TRBV5-1,TRBJ2-3,TGCGCCAGCAGCCCTGGGACTAGCGGGTCGTACACAGATACGCAGTATTTT,CASSPGTSGSYTDTQYF
.,.,TRBV6-6,TRBJ1-5,TGTGCCAGCAGTTACCCACGGGCCAATCAGCCCCAGCATTTT,CASSYPRANQPQHF
once,.,TRBV28,TRBJ1-3,TGTGCCAGCAGCCTCTCCTCTGGAAACACCATATATTTT,CASSLSSGNTIYF
.,.,TRBV6-5,TRBJ1-5,TGTGCCAGCAGTTACTCGGTCCAGGTACGGCCCCAGCATTTT,CASSYSVQVRPQHF
.,.,TRBV19,TRBJ2-1,TGTGCCAGTAGTATAGTTGGCGACCCGGGTCGAGGGCAGTTCTTC,CASSIVGDPGRGQFF
few,TRBD1,TRBV18,TRBJ1-5,TGTGCCAGCTCACCACGACAGGGGGCGGGTCAGCCCCAGCATTTT,CASSPRQGAGQPQHF
once,TRBD1,TRBV6-5,TRBJ1-5,TGTGCCAGCGGGGTGGGGACAGGGCAGAATCAGCCCCAGCATTTT,CASGVGTGQNQPQHF
.,.,TRBV5-1,TRBJ1-2,TGCGCCAGCAGCTTCGGGGAAAACTATGGCTACACCTTC,CASSFGENYGYTF
.,TRBD1,TRBV19,TRBJ2-4,TGTGCCAGTAGTACGGACAGGGGTGCCAAAAACATTCAGTACTTC,CASSTDRGAKNIQYF
.,TRBD1,TRBV2,TRBJ1-1,TGTGCCAGCAGTGAAGGAATTTCAGGGGGCGGCGGACTGAACACTGAAGCTTTCTTT,CASSEGISGGGGLNTEAFF
.,.,TRBV7-8,TRBJ2-1,TGTGCCAGCAGCTTTACAGGGTGGGGCTCCTACAATGAGCAGTTCTTC,CASSFTGWGSYNEQFF
.,.,TRBV19,TRBJ1-6,TGTGCCAGTAGTATTCTAACGGGTGATTCACCCCTCCACTTT,CASSILTGDSPLHF
.,TRBD1,TRBV6-5,TRBJ1-4,TGTGCCAGCAGTCGAACCGGGACAGGGCTTGAAAAACTGTTTTTT,CASSRTGTGLEKLFF
.,.,TRBV12-3/TRBV12-4,TRBJ2-2,TGTGCCAGCCAAAAAAATGGGGCCGGGGAGCTGTTTTTT,CASQKNGAGELFF
.,TRBD2,TRBV28,TRBJ2-1,TGTGCCAGCAGTTCGGGGGGCTCCTACAATGAGCAGTTCTTC,CASSSGGSYNEQFF
.,.,TRBV28,TRBJ1-5,TGTGCCAGCAGTTTATTAGGGGCGCAGGGCGATCAGCCCCAGCATTTT,CASSLLGAQGDQPQHF
.,.,TRBV3-1/TRBV3-2,TRBJ1-2,TGTGCCAGCAGCCAAGATTGGCCTATCGGGGGCTACACCTTC,CASSQDWPIGGYTF
medium-sized,.,TRBV3-1/TRBV3-2,TRBJ1-1,TGTGCCAGCAGCCCTTGGACACCGAACACTGAAGCTTTCTTT,CASSPWTPNTEAFF
.,TRBD1,TRBV7-8,TRBJ2-6,TGTGCCAGTCTCCGGGACAGGGATTTCGGTGGGGCCAACGTCCTGACTTTC,CASLRDRDFGGANVLTF
.,.,TRBV3-1/TRBV3-2,TRBJ1-6,TGTGCCAGCAGCCAAGAGGACCAAAGACCCCTCCACTTT,CASSQEDQRPLHF
.,TRBD2,TRBV2,TRBJ2-1,TGTGCCAGCAGTGTAAAAGCGGGGGGTAACAATGAGCAGTTCTTC,CASSVKAGGNNEQFF
.,.,TRBV29-1,TRBJ1-2,TGCAGCGTTGAAAGGAGGAGAGACTATGGCTACACCTTC,CSVERRRDYGYTF
.,.,TRBV2,TRBJ1-6,TGTGCCAGCAGGGGGGACGCTGATAATTCACCCCTCCACTTT,CASRGDADNSPLHF
.,TRBD1,TRBV29-1,TRBJ1-2,TGCAGCGTGACGAAGGGGACAGGTTTCTATGGCTACACCTTC,CSVTKGTGFYGYTF
.,.,TRBV6-5,TRBJ1-1,TGTGCCAGCAGTTACTCTAGGACCCTGGGGACTGAAGCTTTCTTT,CASSYSRTLGTEAFF
few,.,TRBV6-5,TRBJ1-4,TGTGCCAGCAGTTTCGGACAGTATGAAGAAAAACTGTTTTTT,CASSFGQYEEKLFF
few,.,TRBV6-5,TRBJ1-6,TGTGCCAGCAGTTACTTCACTGGGGGTAATTCACCCCTCCACTTT,CASSYFTGGNSPLHF
.,.,TRBV28,TRBJ1-4,TGTGCCAGCAGTCAAGCAACTAATGAAAAACTGTTTTTT,CASSQATNEKLFF
once,.,TRBV9,TRBJ1-3,TGTGCCAGCAGCGTAGAAGCAAACACCATATATTTT,CASSVEANTIYF
few,.,TRBV5-1,TRBJ1-1,TGCGCCAGCAGCTTGGGACAGGTGGAGACTGAAGCTTTCTTT,CASSLGQVETEAFF
.,.,TRBV27,TRBJ1-2,TGTGCCAGCAGTTTAAAGGGAAAGGACTATGGCTACACCTTC,CASSLKGKDYGYTF
.,.,TRBV5-1,TRBJ1-1,TGCGCCAGCAGCTTACGGGGAATGAACACTGAAGCTTTCTTT,CASSLRGMNTEAFF
.,.,TRBV10-2,TRBJ2-7,TGCGCCAGCAGCTCTTCCTACGAGCAGTACTTC,CASSSSYEQYF
.,TRBD2,TRBV5-1,TRBJ2-7,TGCGCCAGCAGCTTGAGACCTAGCGGAAACGAGCAGTACTTC,CASSLRPSGNEQYF
few,.,TRBV15,TRBJ1-3,TGTGCCACCAGCAGAGATTTAAACACCATATATTTT,CATSRDLNTIYF
.,TRBD1,TRBV28,TRBJ2-7,TGTGCCAGCAGTTTATCGACAGGGGGTACCTACGAGCAGTACTTC,CASSLSTGGTYEQYF
once,.,TRBV28,TRBJ1-4,TGTGCCAGCATTGGGGGACGTAATGAAAAACTGTTTTTT,CASIGGRNEKLFF
.,TRBD1,TRBV5-1,TRBJ2-7,TGCGCCAGCAGCCCCCGGACAGGGAAAAGTTACGAGCAGTACTTC,CASSPRTGKSYEQYF